This T cell receptor (beta chain) comes out of a study of CD8 T cells in ankylosing spondylitis. Broader study findings: In ankylosing spondylitis blood, a motif of seven to nine highly homologous TCR beta variants appeared characteristic. Disease-linked clones bore a CD8+ phenotype and were relatively rare in peripheral blood.

Many counts were recorded for this clonotype. Antigen: not known. After removal of 6 bases from V and 4 bases from J, the junction contained 5 bases not matched to a gene. The CDR3 spans 15 residues. A single record per CDR3 protein comes from TCRdb applying MiXCR to the 5' RACE reads. The table records under 950,000 distinct CDR3 sequences, roughly 19% of them present only once. The clonotype comes from a male donor with ankylosing spondylitis. What was sequenced was blood, either unsorted or a sorted T cell fraction (not recorded which). The V and J genes are TRBV12-3 or TRBV12-4 and TRBJ2-1; 11 positions agree with TRBD2. CDR3 nucleotides: TGTGCCAGCAGGGGAGGGACTAGCGGTTACAATGAGCAGTTCTTC. This sequence encodes CASRGGTSGYNEQFF.